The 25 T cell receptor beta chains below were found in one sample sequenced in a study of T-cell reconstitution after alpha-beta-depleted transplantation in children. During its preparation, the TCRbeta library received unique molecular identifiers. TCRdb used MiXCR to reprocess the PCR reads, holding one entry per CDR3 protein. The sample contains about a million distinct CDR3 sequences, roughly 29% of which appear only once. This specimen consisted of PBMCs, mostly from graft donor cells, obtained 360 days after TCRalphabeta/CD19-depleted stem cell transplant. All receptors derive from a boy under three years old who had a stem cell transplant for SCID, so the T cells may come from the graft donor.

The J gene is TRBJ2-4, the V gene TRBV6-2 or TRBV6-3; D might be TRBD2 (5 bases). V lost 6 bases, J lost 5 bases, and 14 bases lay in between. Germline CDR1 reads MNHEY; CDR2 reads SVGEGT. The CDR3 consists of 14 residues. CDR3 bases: TGTGCCAGCAGGGGTTCGGGGAGAGAAAACATTCAGTACTTC. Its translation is CASRGSGRENIQYF.

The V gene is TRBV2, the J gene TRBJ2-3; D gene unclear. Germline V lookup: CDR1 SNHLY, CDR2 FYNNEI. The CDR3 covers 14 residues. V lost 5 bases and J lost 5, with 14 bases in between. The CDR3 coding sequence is TGTGCCAGCAGTAATTTACTCTCGGGAGATACGCAGTATTTT. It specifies CASSNLLSGDTQYF.

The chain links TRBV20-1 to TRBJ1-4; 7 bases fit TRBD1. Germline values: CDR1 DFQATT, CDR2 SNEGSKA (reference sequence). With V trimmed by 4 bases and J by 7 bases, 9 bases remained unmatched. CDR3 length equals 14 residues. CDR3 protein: CSAMKGAGSEKLFF. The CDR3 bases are TGCAGTGCTATGAAGGGGGCGGGAAGTGAAAAACTGTTTTTT.

This CDR3 reads CASSFTLGETQYF. The CDR3 region has the DNA TGTGCCAGCAGCTTTACTTTGGGAGAGACCCAGTACTTC. The rearrangement links TRBV4-2 to TRBJ2-5; D remains unclear. CDR1 and CDR2 (germline): LGHNA, YNFKEQ. V lost 5 bases and J 4 bases, leaving 11 bases between the germline ends. The CDR3 covers 13 residues.

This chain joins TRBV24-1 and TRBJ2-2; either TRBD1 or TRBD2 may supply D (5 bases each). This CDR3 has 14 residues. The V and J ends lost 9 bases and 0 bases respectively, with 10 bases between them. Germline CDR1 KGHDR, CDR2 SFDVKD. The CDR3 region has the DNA TGTGCCACCGAGGGACGTTCGAACACCGGGGAGCTGTTTTTT. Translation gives CATEGRSNTGELFF.

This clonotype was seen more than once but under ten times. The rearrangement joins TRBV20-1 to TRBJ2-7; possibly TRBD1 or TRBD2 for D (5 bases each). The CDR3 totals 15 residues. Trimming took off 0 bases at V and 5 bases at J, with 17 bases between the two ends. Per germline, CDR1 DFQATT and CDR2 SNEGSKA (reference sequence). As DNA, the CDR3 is TGCAGTGCTAGAGATCATAGGGGAGTCGCCCACGAGCAGTACTTC. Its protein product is CSARDHRGVAHEQYF.

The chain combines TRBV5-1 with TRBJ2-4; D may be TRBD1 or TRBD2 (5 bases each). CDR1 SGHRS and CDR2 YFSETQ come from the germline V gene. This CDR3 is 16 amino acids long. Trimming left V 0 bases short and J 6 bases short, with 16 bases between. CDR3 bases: TGCGCCAGCAGCTTGGGACTGGGACCGGTGGCAAACATTCAGTACTTC. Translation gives CASSLGLGPVANIQYF.

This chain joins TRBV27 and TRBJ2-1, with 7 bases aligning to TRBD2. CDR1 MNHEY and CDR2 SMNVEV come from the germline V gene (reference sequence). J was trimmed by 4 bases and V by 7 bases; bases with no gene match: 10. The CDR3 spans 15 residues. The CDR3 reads CASTLGAGEYNEQFF. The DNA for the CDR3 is TGTGCCAGCACCCTAGGGGCGGGGGAATACAATGAGCAGTTCTTC.

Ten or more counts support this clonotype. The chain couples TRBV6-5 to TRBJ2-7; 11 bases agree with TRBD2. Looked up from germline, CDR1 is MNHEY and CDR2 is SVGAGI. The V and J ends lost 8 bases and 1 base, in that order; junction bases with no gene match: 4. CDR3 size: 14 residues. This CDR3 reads CASQRTSGSYEQYF. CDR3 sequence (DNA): TGTGCCAGCCAACGGACTAGCGGGTCCTACGAGCAGTACTTC.

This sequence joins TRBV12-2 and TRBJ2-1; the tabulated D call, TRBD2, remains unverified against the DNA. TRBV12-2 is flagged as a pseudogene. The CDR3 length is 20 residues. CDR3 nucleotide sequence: TGTGCAAGTCGCCCGACACGTAGCCAGCGGGGGGACCCCTCCTACAATGAGCAGTTCTTC. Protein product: CASRPTRSQRGDPSYNEQFF.

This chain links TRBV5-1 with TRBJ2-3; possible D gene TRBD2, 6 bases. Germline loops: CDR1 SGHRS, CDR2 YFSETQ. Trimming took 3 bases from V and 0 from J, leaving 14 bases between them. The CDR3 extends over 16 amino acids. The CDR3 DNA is TGCGCCAGCAGCTGGCCAGAGGGGACTAGCACAGATACGCAGTATTTT. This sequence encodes CASSWPEGTSTDTQYF.

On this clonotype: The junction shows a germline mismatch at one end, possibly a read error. The CDR3 nucleotides are TGCAGCGCTAGAGATCACGGGCAGGGAGGGGAAAAACTGTTTTTT. Translated, it gives CSARDHGQGGEKLFF. The V and J genes are TRBV20-1 and TRBJ1-4, with a possible D match to TRBD1 (5 bases). This CDR3 has 15 amino acids. Germline V gene sequence: CDR1 DFQATT, CDR2 SNEGSKA (reference sequence).

In nucleotides, the CDR3 is TGTGCCAGCAATCCCGGGACTAGCGGGTCCTACAATGAGCAGTTCTTC. It yields the protein CASNPGTSGSYNEQFF. The V and J genes are TRBV2 and TRBJ2-1; 12 bases align to TRBD2. With V trimmed by 7 bases and J by 1 base, 5 bases remained unmatched. The CDR3 totals 16 residues. Germline lookup yields CDR1 SNHLY and CDR2 FYNNEI.

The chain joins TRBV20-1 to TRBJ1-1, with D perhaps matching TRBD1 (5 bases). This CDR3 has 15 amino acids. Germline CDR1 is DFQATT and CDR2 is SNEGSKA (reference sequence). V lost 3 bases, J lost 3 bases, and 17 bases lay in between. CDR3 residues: CSARKGTAGDTEAFF. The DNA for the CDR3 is TGCAGTGCTAGGAAAGGGACGGCGGGGGACACTGAAGCTTTCTTT.

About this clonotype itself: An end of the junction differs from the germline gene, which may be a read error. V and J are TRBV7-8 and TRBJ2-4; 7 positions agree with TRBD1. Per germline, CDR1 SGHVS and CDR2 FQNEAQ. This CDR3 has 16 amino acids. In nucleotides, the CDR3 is TGTGTCAGCAGCCCTCGGGACAGCCCTAACGGAAACATTCAGTACTTC. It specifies CVSSPRDSPNGNIQYF.

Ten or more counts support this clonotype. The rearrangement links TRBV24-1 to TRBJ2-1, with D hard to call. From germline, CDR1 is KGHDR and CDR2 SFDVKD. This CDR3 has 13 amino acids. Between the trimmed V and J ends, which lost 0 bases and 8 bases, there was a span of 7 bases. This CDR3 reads CATSDLHGDEQFF. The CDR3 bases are TGTGCCACCAGTGATTTGCATGGGGATGAGCAGTTCTTC.

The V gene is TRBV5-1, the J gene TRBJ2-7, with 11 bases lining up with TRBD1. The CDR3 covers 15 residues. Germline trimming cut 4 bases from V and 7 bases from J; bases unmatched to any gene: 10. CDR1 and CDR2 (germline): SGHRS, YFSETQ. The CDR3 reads CASSPNGQGAWEQYF. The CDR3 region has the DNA TGCGCCAGCAGCCCAAACGGACAGGGGGCTTGGGAGCAGTACTTC.

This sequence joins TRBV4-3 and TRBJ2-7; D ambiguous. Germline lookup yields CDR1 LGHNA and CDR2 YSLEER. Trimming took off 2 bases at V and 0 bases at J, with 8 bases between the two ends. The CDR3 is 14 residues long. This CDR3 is CASSQTAISYEQYF. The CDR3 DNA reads TGCGCCAGCAGCCAAACGGCAATCTCCTACGAGCAGTACTTC.

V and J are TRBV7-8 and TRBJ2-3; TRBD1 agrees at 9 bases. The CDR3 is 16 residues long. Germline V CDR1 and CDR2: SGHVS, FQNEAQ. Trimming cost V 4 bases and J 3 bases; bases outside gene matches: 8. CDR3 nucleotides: TGTGCCAGCAGCTCCTGGGACAGGGTGGAAACAGATACGCAGTATTTT. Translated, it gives CASSSWDRVETDTQYF.

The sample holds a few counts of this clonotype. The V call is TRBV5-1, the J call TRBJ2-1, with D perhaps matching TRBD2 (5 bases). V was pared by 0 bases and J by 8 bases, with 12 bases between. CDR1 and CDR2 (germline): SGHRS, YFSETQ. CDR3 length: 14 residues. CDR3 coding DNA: TGCGCCAGCAGCTTGGTAGCGACTGGAGATGAGCAGTTCTTC. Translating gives CASSLVATGDEQFF. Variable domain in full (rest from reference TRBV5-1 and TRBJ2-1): KAGVTQTPRYLIKTRGQQVTLSCSPISGHRSVSWYQQTPGQGLQFLFEYFSETQRNKGNFPGRFSGRQFSNSRSEMNVSTLELGDSALYLCASSLVATGDEQFFGPGTRLTVL.

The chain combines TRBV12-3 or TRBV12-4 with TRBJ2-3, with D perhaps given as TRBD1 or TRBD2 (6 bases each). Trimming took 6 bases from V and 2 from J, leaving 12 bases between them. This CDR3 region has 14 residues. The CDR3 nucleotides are TGTGCCAGCAGGAGGGGGGCCGTCACAGATACGCAGTATTTT. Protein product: CASRRGAVTDTQYF.

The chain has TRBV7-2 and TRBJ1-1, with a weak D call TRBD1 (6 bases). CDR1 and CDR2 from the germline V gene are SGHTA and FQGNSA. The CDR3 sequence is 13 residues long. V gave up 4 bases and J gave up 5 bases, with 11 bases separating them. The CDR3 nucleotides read TGTGCCAGCAGCTGGGGACAAACAACTGAAGCTTTCTTT. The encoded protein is CASSWGQTTEAFF.

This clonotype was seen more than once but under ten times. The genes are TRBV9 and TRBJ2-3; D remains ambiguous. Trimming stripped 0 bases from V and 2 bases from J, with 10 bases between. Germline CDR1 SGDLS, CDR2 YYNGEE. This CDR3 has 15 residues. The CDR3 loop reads CASSVEVFPTDTQYF. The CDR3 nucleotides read TGTGCCAGCAGCGTAGAGGTATTTCCCACAGATACGCAGTATTTT.

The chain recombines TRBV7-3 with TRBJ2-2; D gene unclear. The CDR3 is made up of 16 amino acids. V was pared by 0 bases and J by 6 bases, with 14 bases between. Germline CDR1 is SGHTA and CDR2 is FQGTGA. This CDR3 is CASSLTPGFSAGELFF. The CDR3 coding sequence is TGTGCCAGCAGCTTAACCCCCGGATTTTCAGCCGGGGAGCTGTTTTTT.

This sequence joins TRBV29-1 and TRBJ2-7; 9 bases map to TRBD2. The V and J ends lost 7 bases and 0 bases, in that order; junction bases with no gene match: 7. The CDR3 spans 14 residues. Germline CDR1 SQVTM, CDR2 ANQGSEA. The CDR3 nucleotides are TGCAGCGCTATGCCTAGCGGGGACTCCTACGAGCAGTACTTC. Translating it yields CSAMPSGDSYEQYF.